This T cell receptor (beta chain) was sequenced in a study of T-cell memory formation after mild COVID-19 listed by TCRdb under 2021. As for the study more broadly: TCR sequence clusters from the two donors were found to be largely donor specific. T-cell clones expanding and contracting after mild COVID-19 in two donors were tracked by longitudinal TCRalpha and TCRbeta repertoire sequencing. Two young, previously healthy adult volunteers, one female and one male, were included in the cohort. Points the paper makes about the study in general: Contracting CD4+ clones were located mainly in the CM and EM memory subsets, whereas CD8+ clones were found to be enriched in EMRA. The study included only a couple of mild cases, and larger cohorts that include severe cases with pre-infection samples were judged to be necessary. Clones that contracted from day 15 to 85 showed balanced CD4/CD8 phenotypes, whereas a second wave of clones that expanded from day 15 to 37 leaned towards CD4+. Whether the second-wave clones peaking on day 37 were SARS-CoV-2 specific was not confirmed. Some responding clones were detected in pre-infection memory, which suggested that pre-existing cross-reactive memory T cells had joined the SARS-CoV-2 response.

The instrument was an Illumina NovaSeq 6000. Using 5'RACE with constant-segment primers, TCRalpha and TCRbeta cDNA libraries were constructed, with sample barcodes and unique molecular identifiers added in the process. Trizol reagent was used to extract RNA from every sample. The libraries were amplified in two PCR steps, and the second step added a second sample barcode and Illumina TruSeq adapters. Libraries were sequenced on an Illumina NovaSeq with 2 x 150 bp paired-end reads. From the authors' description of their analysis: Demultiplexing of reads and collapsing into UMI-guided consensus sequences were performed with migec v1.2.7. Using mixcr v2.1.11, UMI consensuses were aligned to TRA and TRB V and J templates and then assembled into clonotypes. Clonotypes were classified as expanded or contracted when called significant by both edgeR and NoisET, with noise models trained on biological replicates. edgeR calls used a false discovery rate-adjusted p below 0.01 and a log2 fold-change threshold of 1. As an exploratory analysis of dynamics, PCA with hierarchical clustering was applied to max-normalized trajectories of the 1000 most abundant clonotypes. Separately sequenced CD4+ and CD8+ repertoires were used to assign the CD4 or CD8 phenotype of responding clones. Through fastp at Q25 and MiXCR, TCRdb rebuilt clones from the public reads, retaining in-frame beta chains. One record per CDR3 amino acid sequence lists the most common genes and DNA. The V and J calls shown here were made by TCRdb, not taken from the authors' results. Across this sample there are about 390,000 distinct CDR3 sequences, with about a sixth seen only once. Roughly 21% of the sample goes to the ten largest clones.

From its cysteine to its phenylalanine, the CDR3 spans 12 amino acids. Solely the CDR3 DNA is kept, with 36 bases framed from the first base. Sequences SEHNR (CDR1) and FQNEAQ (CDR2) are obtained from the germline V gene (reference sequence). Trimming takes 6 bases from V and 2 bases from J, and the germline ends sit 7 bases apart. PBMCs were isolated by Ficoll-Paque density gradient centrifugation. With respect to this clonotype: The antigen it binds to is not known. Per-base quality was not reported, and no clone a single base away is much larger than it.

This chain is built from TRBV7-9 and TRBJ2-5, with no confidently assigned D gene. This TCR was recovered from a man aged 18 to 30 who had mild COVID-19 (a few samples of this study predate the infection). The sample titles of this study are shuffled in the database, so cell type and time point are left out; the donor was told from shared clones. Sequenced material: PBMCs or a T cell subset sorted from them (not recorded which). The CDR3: CASRYSQETQYF. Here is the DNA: TGTGCCAGCAGATATAGTCAAGAGACCCAGTACTTC.